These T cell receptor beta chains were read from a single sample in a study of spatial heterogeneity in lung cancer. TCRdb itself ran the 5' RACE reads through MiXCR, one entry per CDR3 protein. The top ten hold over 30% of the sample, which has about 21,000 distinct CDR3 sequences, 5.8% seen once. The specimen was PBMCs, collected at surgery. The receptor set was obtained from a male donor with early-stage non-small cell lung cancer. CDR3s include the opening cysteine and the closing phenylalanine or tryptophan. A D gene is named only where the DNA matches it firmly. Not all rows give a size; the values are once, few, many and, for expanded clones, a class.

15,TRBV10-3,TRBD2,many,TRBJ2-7,TGTGCCATCAGTGCCGAGGGGAGGAGGGAGGGCGAGCAGTACTTC,CAISAEGRREGEQYF
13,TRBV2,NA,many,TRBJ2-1,TGTGCCAGCAGTGAAGCCAGCTACAATGAGCAGTTCTTC,CASSEASYNEQFF
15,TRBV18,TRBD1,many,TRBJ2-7,TGTGCCAGCTCACTTACCGGGACAGGGCCTTTCGAGCAGTACTTC,CASSLTGTGPFEQYF
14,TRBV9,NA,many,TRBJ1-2,TGTGCCAGCAGCCCCGGAGGGACGGGGGATGGCTACACCTTC,CASSPGGTGDGYTF
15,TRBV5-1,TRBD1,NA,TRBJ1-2,TGCGCCAGCAGTCTGGAGGACAGGGGTAACTATGGCTACACCTTC,CASSLEDRGNYGYTF
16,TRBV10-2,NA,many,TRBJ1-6,TGCGCCAGCAGCGCCGGGGTCGGAGGGGATAATTCACCCCTCCACTTT,CASSAGVGGDNSPLHF
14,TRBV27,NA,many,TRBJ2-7,TGTGCCAGCAGTTTATTGGGCAGGGAGTACGAGCAGTACTTC,CASSLLGREYEQYF
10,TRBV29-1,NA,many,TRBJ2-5,TGCAGCGTTGTAAAAGAGACCCAGTACTTC,CSVVKETQYF
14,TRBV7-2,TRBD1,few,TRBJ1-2,TGTGCCAGCAGCTTACCGGGACAGAACTATGGCTACACCTTC,CASSLPGQNYGYTF
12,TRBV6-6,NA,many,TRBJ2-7,TGTGCCACCTCTCAGGGCAGCTACGAGCAGTACTTC,CATSQGSYEQYF
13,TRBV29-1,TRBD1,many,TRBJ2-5,TGCAGCGTTGCCCCACAGGGGGACGGGACCCAGTACTTC,CSVAPQGDGTQYF
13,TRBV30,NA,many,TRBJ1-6,TGTGCCTGGAATGGCGAGGCCCGGACACCCCTCCACTTT,CAWNGEARTPLHF
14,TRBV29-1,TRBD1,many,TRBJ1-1,TGCAGCGTTGGGACAGGAGAGGGGTACACTGAAGCTTTCTTT,CSVGTGEGYTEAFF
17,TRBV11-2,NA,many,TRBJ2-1,TGTGCCAGCAGCATAGGAGGGATTTTAGGCTTCTACAATGAGCAGTTCTTC,CASSIGGILGFYNEQFF
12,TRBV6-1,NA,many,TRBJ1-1,TGTGCCACAATGGGACCGGACAGAAAAGCTTTCTTT,CATMGPDRKAFF
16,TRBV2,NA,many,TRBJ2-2,TGTGCCAGCAGTGGGACGACAGCTATCTTCACCGGGGAGCTGTTTTTT,CASSGTTAIFTGELFF
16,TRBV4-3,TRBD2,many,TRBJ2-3,TGCGCCAGCAGCCAAGATATCGCGGGAGGGAGGGATACGCAGTATTTT,CASSQDIAGGRDTQYF
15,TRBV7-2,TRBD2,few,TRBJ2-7,TGTGCCAGCAGCTTAAGCGGGGAGAGTATCCACGAGCAGTACTTC,CASSLSGESIHEQYF
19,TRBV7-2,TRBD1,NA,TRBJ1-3,TGTGCCAGCAGCTTCACTAGAGGGGACAGGCCTATCTCTGGAAACACCATATATTTT,CASSFTRGDRPISGNTIYF
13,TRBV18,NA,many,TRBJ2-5,TGTGCCAGCTCACCCCTAACCCGGGAGACCCAGTACTTC,CASSPLTRETQYF
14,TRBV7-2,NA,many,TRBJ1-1,TGTGCCAGCAGCCCCCAAGGGTTTGTATCTGAAGCTTTCTTT,CASSPQGFVSEAFF
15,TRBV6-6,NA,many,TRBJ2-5,TGTGCCAGCAGCCAACCTCAAGCAGGAGGGGAGACCCAGTACTTC,CASSQPQAGGETQYF
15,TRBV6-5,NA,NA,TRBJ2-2,TGTGCCAGCAAGAGGGGGTTAGTCCGCACCGGGGAGCTGTTTTTT,CASKRGLVRTGELFF
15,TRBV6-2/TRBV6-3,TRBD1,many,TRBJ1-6,TGTGCCAGCAGTTACGCAGGGGGCGAAGGGTCACCCCTCCACTTT,CASSYAGGEGSPLHF
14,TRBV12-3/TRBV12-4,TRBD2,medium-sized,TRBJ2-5,TGTGCCAGCAGTTATGGGAGGGGCGGCGAGACCCAGTACTTC,CASSYGRGGETQYF
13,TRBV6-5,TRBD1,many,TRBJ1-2,TGTGCCAGCAGTTACACCGACAGGGTTGGCTACACCTTC,CASSYTDRVGYTF
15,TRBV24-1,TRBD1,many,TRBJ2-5,TGTGCCACCAGTCCTTCGTGGACAGGGCCAGAGACCCAGTACTTC,CATSPSWTGPETQYF
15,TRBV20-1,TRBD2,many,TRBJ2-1,TGCAGTGCTAGACTAGCGGGAACCCACTACAATGAGCAGTTCTTC,CSARLAGTHYNEQFF
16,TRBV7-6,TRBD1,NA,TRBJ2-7,TGTGCCAGCAGCTTAGCTCCAGGGGGCGGAAGTGGCGAGCAGTACTTC,CASSLAPGGGSGEQYF
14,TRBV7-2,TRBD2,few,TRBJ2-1,TGTGCCAGCAGCTTACGAAGCGGGAGGGTTGAGCAGTTCTTC,CASSLRSGRVEQFF
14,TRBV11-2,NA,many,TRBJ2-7,TGTGCCAGCAGCTTAGGAGGAGGGTTTGACGAGCAGTACTTC,CASSLGGGFDEQYF